The TCR beta chain under discussion was sequenced for a study of a mutant IDH1 vaccine in newly diagnosed glioma. Study information: The first vaccination came 4-6 weeks after radiotherapy alone, or with temozolomide cycles. V12 took place at week 35, and V13 at week 47. General observations from the study: With respect to changes in top peripheral T cell clonotypes, pseudoprogression seemed unrelated.

After removal of 3 bases from V and 8 bases from J, the junction contained 9 bases not matched to a gene. Per germline, CDR1 SGHVS and CDR2 FQNEAQ. CDR3 length: 15 residues. Assay used: immunoSEQ multiplex PCR; TCRdb lists only in-frame clones, some missing. Of about 56,000 clones in the sample, 86% were seen once. The sample holds a few counts of this clone. The antigen is unknown. Time point reported: week 35, safety follow-up. What each vaccine dose contained was 300 ug of mutant IDH1 20-mer peptide, accompanied by topical imiquimod. The rearrangement joins TRBV7-8 to TRBJ2-1, with 8 nucleotides matching TRBD2. The clonotype comes from a man aged 35 to 55 with glioma. This specimen consisted of PBMCs, obtained from a glioma patient whose treatment included an IDH1 peptide vaccine. The CDR3 reads CASSFPPGGGDEQFF. CDR3 DNA sequence: TGTGCCAGCAGCTTCCCACCGGGAGGGGGAGATGAGCAGTTCTTC.